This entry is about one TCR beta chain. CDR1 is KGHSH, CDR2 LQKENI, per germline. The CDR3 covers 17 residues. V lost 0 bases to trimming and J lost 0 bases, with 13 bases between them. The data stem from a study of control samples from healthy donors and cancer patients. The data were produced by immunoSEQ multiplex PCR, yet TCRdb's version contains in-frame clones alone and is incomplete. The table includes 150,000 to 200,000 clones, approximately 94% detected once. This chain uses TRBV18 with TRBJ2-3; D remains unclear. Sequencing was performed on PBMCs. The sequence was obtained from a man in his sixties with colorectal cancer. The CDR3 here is CASSPPSGSSSTDTQYF. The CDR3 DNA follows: TGTGCCAGCTCACCACCCTCCGGATCATCTAGCACAGATACGCAGTATTTT.